Below, one T cell receptor (beta chain) is given with its context. Its antigen remains unknown. The source of the sample is a study of blood T cells in healthy people across ages. Looking at the study overall: Every two T cells gave about one barcoded beta molecule via template switching. Points from the study as a whole: Donor CMV status was unknown, possibly confounding expanded clonotype changes. Measured against age, TCR beta diversity per million T cells decreased in a roughly linear manner.

The length of the CDR3 is 15 residues. Germline CDR1 SEHNR, CDR2 FQNEAQ (reference sequence). V trimming: 4 bases; J trimming: 4 bases; junction bases outside the gene matches: 5. Donors were systemically healthy Caucasian individuals from Russia aged about 6 to 95 years. Together with a sample-barcoded 5' primer, a J-beta primer mix was included in a second PCR lasting about 6 to 11 cycles. MiXCR, applied by TCRdb to the 5' RACE reads, yields one record per CDR3 protein. The data hold roughly 1,500,000 distinct CDR3 sequences, with roughly 40% observed a single time. Sequencing was carried out using blood. J is TRBJ1-4 and V is TRBV7-9; TRBD1 matches 8 bases. This TCR derives from a woman younger than 35 in good health. CDR3 sequence: CASSYGQGDNEKLFF. The CDR3 DNA sequence: TGTGCCAGCAGCTATGGACAGGGCGATAATGAAAAACTGTTTTTT.